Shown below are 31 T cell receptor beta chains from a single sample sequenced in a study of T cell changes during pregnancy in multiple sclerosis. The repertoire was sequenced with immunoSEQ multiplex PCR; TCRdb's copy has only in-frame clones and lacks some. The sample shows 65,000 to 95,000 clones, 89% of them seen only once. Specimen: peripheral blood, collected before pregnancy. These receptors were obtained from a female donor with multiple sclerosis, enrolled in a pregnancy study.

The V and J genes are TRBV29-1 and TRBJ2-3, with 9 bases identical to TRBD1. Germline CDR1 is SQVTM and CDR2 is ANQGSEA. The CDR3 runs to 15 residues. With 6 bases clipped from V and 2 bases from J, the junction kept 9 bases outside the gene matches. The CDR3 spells CSVPGQGTVTDTQYF. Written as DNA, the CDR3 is TGCAGCGTCCCGGGACAGGGAACCGTCACAGATACGCAGTATTTT.

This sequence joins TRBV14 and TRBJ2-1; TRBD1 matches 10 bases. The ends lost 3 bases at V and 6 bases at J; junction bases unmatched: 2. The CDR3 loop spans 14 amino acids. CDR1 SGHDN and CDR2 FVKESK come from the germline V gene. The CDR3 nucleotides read TGTGCCAGCAGCCACCGGGACAGGGGCAATGAGCAGTTCTTC. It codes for CASSHRDRGNEQFF.

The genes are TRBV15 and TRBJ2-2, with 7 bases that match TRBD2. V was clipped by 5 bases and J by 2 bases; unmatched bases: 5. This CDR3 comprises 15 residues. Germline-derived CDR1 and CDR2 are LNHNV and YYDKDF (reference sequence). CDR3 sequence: CATSAGGKNTGELFF. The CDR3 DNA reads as TGTGCCACCAGCGCCGGGGGGAAAAACACCGGGGAGCTGTTTTTT.

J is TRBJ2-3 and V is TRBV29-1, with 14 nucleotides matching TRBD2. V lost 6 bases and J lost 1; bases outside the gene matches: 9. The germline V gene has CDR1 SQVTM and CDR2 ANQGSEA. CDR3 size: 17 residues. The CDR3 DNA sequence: TGCAGCGTCTCAGGACTAGCGGGGGGTTCCGGCACAGATACGCAGTATTTT. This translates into CSVSGLAGGSGTDTQYF.

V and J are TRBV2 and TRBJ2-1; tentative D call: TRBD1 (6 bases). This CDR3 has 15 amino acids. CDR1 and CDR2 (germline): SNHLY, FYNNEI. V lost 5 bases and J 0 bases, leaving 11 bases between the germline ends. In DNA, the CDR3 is TGTGCCAGCAGTATAACAGGGAGCTCCTACAATGAGCAGTTCTTC. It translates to CASSITGSSYNEQFF. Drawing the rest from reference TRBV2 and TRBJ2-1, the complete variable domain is EPEVTQTPSHQVTQMGQEVILRCVPISNHLYFYWYRQILGQKVEFLVSFYNNEISEKSEIFDDQFSVERPDGSNFTLKIRSTKLEDSAMYFCASSITGSSYNEQFFGPGTRLTVL.

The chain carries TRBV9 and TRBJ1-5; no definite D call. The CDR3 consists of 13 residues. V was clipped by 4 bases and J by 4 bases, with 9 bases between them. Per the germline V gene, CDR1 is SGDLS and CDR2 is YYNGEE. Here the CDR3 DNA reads TGTGCCAGCAGCCCGACGGGGAATCAGCCCCAGCATTTT. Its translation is CASSPTGNQPQHF.

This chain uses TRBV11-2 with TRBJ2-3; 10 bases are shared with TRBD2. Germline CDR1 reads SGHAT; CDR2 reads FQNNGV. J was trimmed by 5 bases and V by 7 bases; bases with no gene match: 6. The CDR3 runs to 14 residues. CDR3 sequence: CASTLAGAEDTQYF. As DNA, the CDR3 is TGTGCCAGCACCCTAGCGGGGGCTGAAGATACGCAGTATTTT.

The CDR3 DNA is TGCGCCAGCAGTTGGCAAGAGAACGGGACAGGGGCCTATGGCTACACCTTC. Protein sequence: CASSWQENGTGAYGYTF. The V and J genes are TRBV10-1 and TRBJ1-2, with 10 nucleotides matching TRBD1. The CDR3 consists of 17 residues. V was pared by 5 bases and J by 4 bases, with 13 bases of the junction left unmatched. Per the germline V gene, CDR1 is WNHNN and CDR2 is SYGVQD (reference sequence).

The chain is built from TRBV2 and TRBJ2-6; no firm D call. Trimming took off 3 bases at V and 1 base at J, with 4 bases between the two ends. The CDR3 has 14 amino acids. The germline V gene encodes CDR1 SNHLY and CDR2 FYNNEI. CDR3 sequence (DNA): TGTGCCAGCAGTGATCCATCTGGGGCCAACGTCCTGACTTTC. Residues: CASSDPSGANVLTF.

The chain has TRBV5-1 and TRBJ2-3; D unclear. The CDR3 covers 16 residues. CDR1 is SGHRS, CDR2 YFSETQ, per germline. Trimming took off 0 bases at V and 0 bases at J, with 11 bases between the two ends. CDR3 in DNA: TGCGCCAGCAGCTTGGCCTTGAGTCCAAGCACAGATACGCAGTATTTT. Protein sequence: CASSLALSPSTDTQYF.

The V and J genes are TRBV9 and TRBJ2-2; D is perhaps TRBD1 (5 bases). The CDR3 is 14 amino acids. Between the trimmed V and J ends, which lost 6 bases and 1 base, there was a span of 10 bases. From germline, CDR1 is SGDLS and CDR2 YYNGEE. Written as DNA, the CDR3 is TGTGCCAGCACATCCAGGGTGAACACCGGGGAGCTGTTTTTT. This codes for CASTSRVNTGELFF.

In DNA form, the CDR3 reads TGTGCCAGCAGCCTTGCCAGGGGGCTCTCTACTAATGAAAAACTGTTTTTT. Its protein is CASSLARGLSTNEKLFF. The rearrangement uses TRBV7-9 and TRBJ1-4; 8 bases map to TRBD1. The V gene's germline CDR1 is SEHNR and CDR2 FQNEAQ (reference sequence). Trimming took 5 bases from V and 2 from J; bases not matched to a gene: 10. The CDR3 has 17 amino acids.

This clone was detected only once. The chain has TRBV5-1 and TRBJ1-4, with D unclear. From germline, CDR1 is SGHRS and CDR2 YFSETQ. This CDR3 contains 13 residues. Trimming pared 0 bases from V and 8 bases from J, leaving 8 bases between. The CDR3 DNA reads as TGCGCCAGCAGCTTGGACAATGCCGAAAAACTGTTTTTT. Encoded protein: CASSLDNAEKLFF.

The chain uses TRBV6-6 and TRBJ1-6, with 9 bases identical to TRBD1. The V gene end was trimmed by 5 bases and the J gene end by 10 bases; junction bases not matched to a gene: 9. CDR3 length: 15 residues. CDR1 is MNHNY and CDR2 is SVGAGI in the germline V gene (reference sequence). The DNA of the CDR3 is TGTGCCAGCAGTGAGATCACAGGGGGCCGGTCACCCCTCCACTTT. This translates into CASSEITGGRSPLHF.

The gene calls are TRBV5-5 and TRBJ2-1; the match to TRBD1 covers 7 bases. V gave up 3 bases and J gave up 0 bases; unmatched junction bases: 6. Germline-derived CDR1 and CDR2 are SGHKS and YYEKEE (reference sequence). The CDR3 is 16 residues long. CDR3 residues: CASSYGQAGSYNEQFF. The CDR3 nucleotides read TGTGCCAGCAGCTACGGACAGGCGGGCTCCTACAATGAGCAGTTCTTC.

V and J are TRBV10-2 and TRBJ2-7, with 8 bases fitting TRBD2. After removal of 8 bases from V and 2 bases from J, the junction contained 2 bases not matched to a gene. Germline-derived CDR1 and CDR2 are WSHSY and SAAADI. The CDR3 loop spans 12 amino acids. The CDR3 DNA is TGCGCCAGCCGGGGGGGGACCTACGAGCAGTACTTC. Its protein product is CASRGGTYEQYF.

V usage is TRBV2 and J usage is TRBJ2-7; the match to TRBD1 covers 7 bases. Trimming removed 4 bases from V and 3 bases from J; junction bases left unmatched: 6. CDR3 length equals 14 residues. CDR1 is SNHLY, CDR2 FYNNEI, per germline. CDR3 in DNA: TGTGCCAGCAGTGGACCGGGACAGTACTACGAGCAGTACTTC. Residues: CASSGPGQYYEQYF.

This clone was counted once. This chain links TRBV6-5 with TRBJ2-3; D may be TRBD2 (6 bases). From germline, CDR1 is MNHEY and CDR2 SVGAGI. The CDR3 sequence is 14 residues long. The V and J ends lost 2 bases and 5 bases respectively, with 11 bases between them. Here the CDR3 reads CASSYLAEGDTQYF. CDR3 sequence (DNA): TGTGCCAGCAGTTACCTCGCGGAGGGAGATACGCAGTATTTT.

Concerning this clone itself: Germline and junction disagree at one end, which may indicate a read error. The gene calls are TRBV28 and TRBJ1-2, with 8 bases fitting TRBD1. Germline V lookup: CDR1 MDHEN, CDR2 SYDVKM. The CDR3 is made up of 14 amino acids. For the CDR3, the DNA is TGTGCCAGCACCGGTGGGCAGGGGGCGACCGGCTACGCCTTC. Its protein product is CASTGGQGATGYAF.

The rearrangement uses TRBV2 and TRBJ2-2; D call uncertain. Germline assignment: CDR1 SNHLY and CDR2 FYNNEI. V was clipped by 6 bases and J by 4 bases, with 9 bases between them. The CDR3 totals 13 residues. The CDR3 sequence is CASSAESTGELFF. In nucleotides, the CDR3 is TGTGCCAGCAGCGCGGAATCCACCGGGGAGCTGTTTTTT.

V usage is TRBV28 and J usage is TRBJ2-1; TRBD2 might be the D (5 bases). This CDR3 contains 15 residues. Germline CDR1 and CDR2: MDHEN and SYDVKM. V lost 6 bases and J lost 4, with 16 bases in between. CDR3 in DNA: TGTGCCAGCAGCCAACACGACTACACTTACAATGAGCAGTTCTTC. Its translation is CASSQHDYTYNEQFF.

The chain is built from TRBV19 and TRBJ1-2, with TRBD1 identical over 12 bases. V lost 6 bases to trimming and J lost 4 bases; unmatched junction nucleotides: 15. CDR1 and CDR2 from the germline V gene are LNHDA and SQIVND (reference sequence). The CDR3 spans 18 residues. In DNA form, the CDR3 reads TGTGCCAGTAGCGAGGGCCCCGGGACAGGGGGCCGTGGCTATGGCTACACCTTC. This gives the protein CASSEGPGTGGRGYGYTF.

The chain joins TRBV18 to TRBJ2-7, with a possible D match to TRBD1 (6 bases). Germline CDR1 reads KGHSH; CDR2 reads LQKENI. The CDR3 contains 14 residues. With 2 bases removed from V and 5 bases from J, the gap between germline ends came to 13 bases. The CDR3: CASSPVNRDNEQYF. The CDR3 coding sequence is TGTGCCAGCTCACCAGTAAACAGGGACAACGAGCAGTACTTC.

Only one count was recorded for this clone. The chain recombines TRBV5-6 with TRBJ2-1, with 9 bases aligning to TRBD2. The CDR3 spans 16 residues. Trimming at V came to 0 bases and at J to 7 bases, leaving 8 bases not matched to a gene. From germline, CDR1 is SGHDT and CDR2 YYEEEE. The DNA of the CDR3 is TGTGCCAGCAGCTTGGAGTTGGAGCGGGGGGCAAATGAGCAGTTCTTC. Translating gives CASSLELERGANEQFF.

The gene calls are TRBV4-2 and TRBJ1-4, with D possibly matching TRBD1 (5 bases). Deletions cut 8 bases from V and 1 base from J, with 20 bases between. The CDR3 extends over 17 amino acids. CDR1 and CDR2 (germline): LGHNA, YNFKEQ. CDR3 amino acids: CASSSLRGDVTNEKLFF. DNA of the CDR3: TGTGCCAGCTCCTCCCTTCGGGGGGACGTAACTAATGAAAAACTGTTTTTT.

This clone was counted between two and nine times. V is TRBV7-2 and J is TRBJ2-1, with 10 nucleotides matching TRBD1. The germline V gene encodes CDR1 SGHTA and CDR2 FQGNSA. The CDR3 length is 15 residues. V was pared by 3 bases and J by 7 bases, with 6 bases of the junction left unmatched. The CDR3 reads CASSFDRGRENEQFF. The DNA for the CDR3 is TGTGCCAGCAGCTTCGACAGGGGGCGCGAGAATGAGCAGTTCTTC.

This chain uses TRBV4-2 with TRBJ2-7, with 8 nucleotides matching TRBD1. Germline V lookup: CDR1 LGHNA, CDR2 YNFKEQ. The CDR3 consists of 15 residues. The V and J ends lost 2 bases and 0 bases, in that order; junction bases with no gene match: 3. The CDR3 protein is CASSQQGASSYEQYF. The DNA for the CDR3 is TGTGCCAGCAGCCAACAGGGGGCGAGCTCCTACGAGCAGTACTTC.

The CDR3 bases are TGCGCCAGCAGCTGGCAGTGGGGCCTCACAGATACGCAGTATTTT. Protein sequence: CASSWQWGLTDTQYF. The genes are TRBV5-1 and TRBJ2-3, with D tentatively TRBD1 (5 bases). The CDR3 extends over 15 amino acids. V lost 3 bases, J lost 2 bases, and 13 bases lay in between. Germline V gene lookup returns CDR1 SGHRS and CDR2 YFSETQ.

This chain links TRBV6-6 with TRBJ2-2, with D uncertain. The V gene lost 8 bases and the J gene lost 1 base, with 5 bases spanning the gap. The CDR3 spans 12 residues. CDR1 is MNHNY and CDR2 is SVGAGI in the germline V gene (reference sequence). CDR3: CASRQNTGELFF. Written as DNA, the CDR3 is TGTGCCAGCCGACAGAACACCGGGGAGCTGTTTTTT.

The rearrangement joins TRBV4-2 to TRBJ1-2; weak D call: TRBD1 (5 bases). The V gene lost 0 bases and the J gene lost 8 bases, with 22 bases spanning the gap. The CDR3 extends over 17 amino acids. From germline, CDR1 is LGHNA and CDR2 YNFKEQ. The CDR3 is CASSQEWAGLNMRGYTF. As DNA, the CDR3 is TGTGCCAGCAGCCAAGAGTGGGCAGGGCTTAATATGAGGGGCTACACCTTC.

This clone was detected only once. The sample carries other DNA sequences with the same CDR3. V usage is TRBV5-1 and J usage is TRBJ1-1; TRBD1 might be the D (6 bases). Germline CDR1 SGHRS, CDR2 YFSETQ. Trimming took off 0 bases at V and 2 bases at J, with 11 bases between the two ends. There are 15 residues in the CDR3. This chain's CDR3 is CASSLGGGGNTEAFF. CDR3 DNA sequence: TGCGCCAGCAGCTTGGGAGGGGGGGGTAACACTGAAGCTTTCTTT.